This TCR beta chain was retrieved from a study of OX40 agonist ivuxolimab in advanced cancers. The V gene lost 6 bases and the J gene lost 3 bases, with 17 bases spanning the gap. The germline CDR1 and CDR2 sequences are SGHTA and FQGTGA. The CDR3 is made up of 15 amino acids. Profiling relied on immunoSEQ multiplex PCR, and the TCRdb table lists in-frame clones only, not all of them. The sample yields under 85,000 clones, around 84% seen once. This clone was recorded only once. Its antigen is as yet unknown. Study-level points and caveats: With doses of 0.1 to 3.0 mg/kg, CD4+ and CD8+ blood T cells had undergone clonal expansion by week 6.

The receptor's source is an adult with an advanced solid tumor such as melanoma, head and neck, liver or kidney cancer. This specimen was CD4+ or CD8+ T cells sorted from blood, taken in a trial of the OX40 agonist ivuxolimab. The chain has TRBV7-3 and TRBJ2-5; possibly TRBD2 for D (5 bases). The CDR3 DNA sequence: TGTGCCAGCAGTCTGTTGGGGAGAACGGAAGAGACCCAGTACTTC. Amino acids: CASSLLGRTEETQYF.